The sample holds a few counts of the clone carrying this TCR beta chain. Its antigen is currently unknown. Individual cDNA molecules were tagged with unique molecular identifiers, the study reported. A single record per CDR3 protein comes from TCRdb applying MiXCR to the 5' RACE reads. The repertoire includes roughly 61,000 distinct CDR3 sequences, approximately 9.3% of them detected once, and 8.6% sits in the top ten. This entry is derived from a study of early T cells in non-severe SARS-CoV-2 infection. In the study overall: Unsorted whole-blood RNA was sequenced in bulk, leaving chains unpaired. Overall study results and limits: Private and CD4 specificities were missed by VDJdb matching, which favored anti-spike CD8 responses.

Germline V gene sequence: CDR1 MNHEY, CDR2 SMNVEV (reference sequence). V was clipped by 6 bases and J by 1 base, with 11 bases between them. This CDR3 is 14 amino acids long. The sample comprised whole blood. The sequence was collected from an adult who was a healthcare worker with PCR-confirmed SARS-CoV-2 infection or an uninfected control (not recorded which). The genes are TRBV27 and TRBJ2-3; D not resolved. CDR3 in amino acids: CASSPGRGTDTQYF. CDR3 sequence (DNA): TGTGCCAGCAGCCCTGGACGGGGCACAGATACGCAGTATTTT.